This T cell receptor (beta chain) was sequenced in a study of CD8+CD57+ T cells in acquired aplastic anemia. About the study: The average for DNA from sorted CD4+ and CD8+ cells was 3.2 ug. General study points: Between patients and controls, CD8+ Simpson's diversity did not vary significantly. Patients and controls were found to share some 30 CD8+ CDR3 sequences.

The CDR3 has 11 residues. Germline V gives CDR1 LNHDA, CDR2 SQIVND (reference sequence). Trimming took 7 bases from V and 5 from J, leaving 3 bases between them. The authors sequenced patients whose flow cytometry had shown CD8+CD57+ cell expansion. Genomic DNA provided the template from which TCR beta VDJ and CDR3 profiles were obtained. TCRdb fed the reads into MiXCR, producing one record per CDR3 protein. The data show about 43,000 distinct CDR3 sequences, roughly three fifths seen once. This clonotype has just one count. The target antigen is unknown. This sequence was found in a human donor with aplastic anemia. The J gene is TRBJ1-6, the V gene TRBV19, with no clear D. Sequenced sample: sorted CD4+, CD8+, or CD8+CD57+ T cells (not recorded which) from PBMCs. The CDR3 reads CASKHNSPLHF. CDR3 coding DNA: TGTGCCAGTAAACATAATTCACCCCTCCACTTT.